This T cell receptor beta chain originates from a study of shared clonotypes between healthy human individuals. Data came from immunoSEQ multiplex PCR; TCRdb stores just in-frame clones and leaves some out. Among approximately 2.5 million clones, more than 80% were seen once, and the ten largest hold about 0.13%. Germline V gene data show CDR1 as LNHDA and CDR2 as SQIVND (reference sequence). CDR3 length: 15 residues. The V and J ends lost 3 bases and 6 bases, in that order; junction bases with no gene match: 4. The TCR sequence derives from a young man in good health. The V call is TRBV19, the J call TRBJ2-2; 10 nucleotides agree with TRBD2. Sequenced material: naive CD4+ T cells sorted from blood. Subset defined: CD45RA+ positively selected. The CDR3 DNA is TGTGCCAGTAGTATGACCGGGACTAGCGCCGGGGAGCTGTTTTTT. The encoded protein is CASSMTGTSAGELFF.